These T cell receptor beta chains were read from a single sample in a study of neurological immune-mediated disorders. TCRdb used MiXCR to reprocess the 5' RACE reads, holding one entry per CDR3 protein. The data hold some 76,000 distinct CDR3 sequences, with around 3% observed a single time. Material for sequencing was PBMCs. Receptor source: a woman in her 50s with multiple sclerosis. Each CDR3 is given with its conserved first and last residue. A D gene is named only where the DNA matches it firmly. Only some rows state a clone size, as once, few, many or a class for expanded clones.

j_gene,v_gene,len,abundance,d_gene,CDR3aa,CDR3nt
TRBJ2-7,TRBV20-1,13,many,NA,CSASGRPSYEQYF,TGCAGTGCTAGTGGCAGGCCCTCCTACGAGCAGTACTTC
TRBJ1-1,TRBV7-2,15,many,NA,CASRQPRGEGTEAFF,TGTGCCAGCAGACAACCCCGGGGGGAGGGAACTGAAGCTTTCTTT
TRBJ2-6,TRBV19,17,many,TRBD1,CASSRTGDIPGANVLTF,TGTGCCAGTAGTCGTACAGGGGACATTCCTGGGGCCAACGTCCTGACTTTC
TRBJ1-6,TRBV20-1,14,many,NA,CSAPTQLQNSPLHF,TGCAGTGCTCCGACCCAGCTCCAAAATTCACCCCTCCACTTT
TRBJ1-1,TRBV24-1,13,many,NA,CATSDLWGTEAFF,TGTGCCACCAGTGATTTGTGGGGGACTGAAGCTTTCTTT
TRBJ2-1,TRBV6-2/TRBV6-3,17,NA,TRBD2,CASSSRGSGALINEQFF,TGTGCCAGCAGTTCCCGGGGTAGCGGGGCCTTGATCAATGAGCAGTTCTTC
TRBJ1-1,TRBV20-1,14,many,NA,CSARDRAGATEAFF,TGCAGTGCTAGAGATCGGGCAGGGGCGACTGAAGCTTTCTTT
TRBJ1-4,TRBV2,14,many,NA,CASGAQSSNEKLFF,TGTGCCAGCGGGGCTCAGAGCTCTAATGAAAAACTGTTTTTT
TRBJ2-1,TRBV7-7,13,many,NA,CASSLDRANEQFF,TGTGCCAGCAGCTTAGACAGGGCCAATGAGCAGTTCTTC
TRBJ2-7,TRBV29-1,14,many,TRBD2,CSVEDGTSAYEQYF,TGCAGCGTTGAGGACGGGACTAGCGCGTACGAGCAGTACTTC
TRBJ2-1,TRBV5-1,15,many,TRBD2,CASSIAGTIYNEQFF,TGCGCCAGCAGCATAGCGGGGACAATCTACAATGAGCAGTTCTTC
TRBJ2-1,TRBV6-5,13,many,TRBD1,CASSPGTGGEQFF,TGTGCCAGCAGCCCCGGGACAGGAGGTGAGCAGTTCTTC
TRBJ2-2,TRBV10-3,13,many,NA,CAISGANTGELFF,TGTGCCATCAGTGGTGCGAACACCGGGGAGCTGTTTTTT
TRBJ1-6,TRBV20-1,13,many,TRBD1,CSARDGGQAPLHF,TGCAGTGCTAGAGATGGAGGACAGGCCCCCCTCCACTTT
TRBJ2-1,TRBV2,13,few,NA,CASSEVAFHLQFF,TGTGCCAGCAGTGAGGTGGCGTTCCATCTGCAGTTCTTC
TRBJ2-1,TRBV12-3/TRBV12-4,16,many,TRBD1,CASGTGKSNSYNEQFF,TGTGCCAGCGGGACAGGGAAGTCCAACTCCTACAATGAGCAGTTCTTC
TRBJ2-7,TRBV11-2,15,few,TRBD2,CASSSRLARSYEQYF,TGTGCCAGCAGCTCGCGACTAGCTAGATCCTACGAGCAGTACTTC
TRBJ2-4,TRBV5-1,14,many,NA,CASTSEGSGNIQYF,TGCGCCAGCACCTCGGAAGGGAGTGGAAACATTCAGTACTTC
TRBJ1-6,TRBV20-1,14,many,NA,CSASEQPISSPLHF,TGCAGTGCTAGTGAACAACCGATTAGTTCACCCCTCCACTTT
TRBJ2-3,TRBV29-1,13,many,TRBD2,CSDSSGPGGTQYF,TGCAGCGACTCTAGCGGGCCGGGGGGTACGCAGTATTTT
TRBJ2-7,TRBV20-1,11,many,TRBD1,CSAEHRGEQYF,TGCAGTGCCGAGCACAGGGGAGAGCAGTACTTC
TRBJ2-3,TRBV7-2,13,many,NA,CASSVQGTDTQYF,TGTGCCAGCAGCGTACAGGGTACCGATACGCAGTATTTT
TRBJ2-7,TRBV15,18,many,TRBD2,CATSRDRVVGTISYEQYF,TGTGCCACCAGCAGAGATCGAGTGGTGGGGACTATTTCCTACGAGCAGTACTTC
TRBJ1-2,TRBV12-3/TRBV12-4,13,many,NA,CASSTGGGRGYTF,TGTGCCAGCAGTACGGGCGGGGGACGTGGCTACACCTTC
TRBJ1-6,TRBV20-1,18,many,TRBD1,CSASSKGRTGGYNSPLHF,TGCAGTGCTAGCAGCAAAGGGAGGACAGGGGGATATAATTCACCCCTCCACTTT
TRBJ1-5,TRBV19,15,many,NA,CASSMGDTPVRSQHF,TGTGCCAGTAGTATGGGGGACACCCCGGTTCGGTCCCAGCATTTT
TRBJ2-4,TRBV20-1,15,many,NA,CSASGGRLAKNIQYF,TGCAGTGCTAGCGGGGGAAGGCTAGCCAAAAACATTCAGTACTTC
TRBJ2-7,TRBV20-1,14,NA,NA,CSARDLISKYEQYF,TGCAGTGCTAGAGACTTAATATCCAAATACGAGCAGTACTTC
TRBJ1-5,TRBV2,13,many,NA,CASSWGPAQPQHF,TGTGCCAGCAGTTGGGGTCCGGCTCAGCCCCAGCATTTT
TRBJ1-2,TRBV7-2,15,NA,NA,CASSLVAAGLTGYTF,TGTGCCAGCAGCTTAGTGGCCGCAGGATTAACTGGCTACACCTTC
TRBJ2-1,TRBV6-2/TRBV6-3,15,many,NA,CASIDSTSSYNEQFF,TGTGCCAGCATTGACAGTACAAGCTCCTACAATGAGCAGTTCTTC
TRBJ1-4,TRBV5-8,14,many,NA,CASSLGQPHEKLFF,TGTGCCAGCAGCTTGGGACAGCCCCATGAAAAACTGTTTTTT
TRBJ1-5,TRBV7-2,16,many,TRBD1,CASSSRTGGGYQPQHF,TGTGCCAGCAGCTCTAGGACAGGGGGCGGTTATCAGCCCCAGCATTTT
TRBJ2-7,TRBV7-2,17,many,TRBD2,CASSLWGLAGGFYEQYF,TGTGCCAGCAGCTTATGGGGCCTAGCGGGAGGGTTCTACGAGCAGTACTTC